These 28 T cell receptor beta chains were all obtained from the same sample, sequenced in a study of preoperative IRX-2 immunotherapy in early breast cancer. Regarding treatment: preoperative locoregional IRX-2 cytokine immunotherapy. Profiling relied on immunoSEQ multiplex PCR, and the TCRdb table lists in-frame clones only, not all of them. Of roughly 42,000 clones in the sample, approximately 80% were seen once. This sample comprised tumor tissue, obtained after IRX-2 immunotherapy. The receptors come from a human donor with breast cancer.

The chain recombines TRBV5-1 with TRBJ2-2; possibly TRBD2 for D (6 bases). The CDR3 contains 15 residues. Between the trimmed V and J ends, which lost 5 bases and 2 bases, there was a span of 13 bases. Germline-derived CDR1 and CDR2 are SGHRS and YFSETQ. CDR3 sequence reads: CASRGGAANTGELFF. For the CDR3, the DNA is TGCGCCAGCAGGGGGGGAGCAGCAAACACCGGGGAGCTGTTTTTT.

V gene TRBV12-2 combines with J gene TRBJ2-2. TRBV12-2 is labeled a pseudogene. This CDR3 has 15 residues. CDR3 in amino acids: CARSEGGRGTGELFF. In DNA form, the CDR3 reads TGTGCTCGCTCCGAGGGGGGACGAGGCACCGGGGAGCTGTTTTTT.

The rearrangement uses TRBV11-3 and TRBJ2-3, with D possibly matching TRBD1 (6 bases). The CDR3 is 15 residues long. V was cut by 3 bases and J by 2 bases, with 12 bases left in between. Germline CDR1 reads SGHNT; CDR2 reads YENEEA. The CDR3 DNA reads as TGTGCCAGCAGCTTGGGCAGGGGTAACACAGATACGCAGTATTTT. Its protein is CASSLGRGNTDTQYF.

The rearrangement uses TRBV18 and TRBJ2-7, with D perhaps assigned TRBD1 or TRBD2 (5 bases each). Trimming left V 2 bases short and J 3 bases short, with 14 bases between. This CDR3 has 15 amino acids. CDR1 KGHSH and CDR2 LQKENI come from the germline V gene. The CDR3 sequence: CASSPGTSQIYEQYF. The CDR3 DNA reads TGTGCCAGCTCACCAGGGACCTCACAGATCTACGAGCAGTACTTC. The full variable domain, its missing parts supplied by reference TRBV18 and TRBJ2-7, is NAGVMQNPRHLVRRRGQEARLRCSPMKGHSHVYWYRQLPEEGLKFMVYLQKENIIDESGMPKERFSAEFPKEGPSILRIQQVVRGDSAAYFCASSPGTSQIYEQYFGPGTRLTVT.

V usage is TRBV5-1 and J usage is TRBJ1-6; D gene unclear. Germline V gene data show CDR1 as SGHRS and CDR2 as YFSETQ. The V and J ends lost 3 bases and 1 base respectively, with 8 bases between them. There are 15 residues in the CDR3. The CDR3 DNA follows: TGCGCCAGCAGCTCCGAGGGATCCTATAATTCACCCCTCCACTTT. Its translation: CASSSEGSYNSPLHF.

This chain connects TRBV5-1 to TRBJ2-7; a possible D gene is TRBD1 (6 bases). Germline V CDR1 and CDR2: SGHRS, YFSETQ. The CDR3 runs to 16 residues. The germline V and J ends were trimmed by 4 bases and 1 base, with 18 bases remaining between them. CDR3 residues: CASSPARAGESYEQYF. The DNA for the CDR3 is TGCGCCAGCAGCCCCGCGAGGGCAGGGGAGTCCTACGAGCAGTACTTC.

The chain recombines TRBV7-6 with TRBJ2-7, with 8 positions matching TRBD2. The trim removed 5 bases at V and 2 bases at J, leaving 11 bases unmatched. This CDR3 contains 16 residues. Per germline, CDR1 SGHVS and CDR2 FNYEAQ. The CDR3 spells CASSPGGVAGTYEQYF. Written as DNA, the CDR3 is TGTGCCAGCAGCCCGGGAGGGGTAGCGGGCACCTACGAGCAGTACTTC.

CDR3 in DNA: TGTGCCAGTAGTATGGTAGGGCCAAACTATGGCTACACCTTC. The encoded protein is CASSMVGPNYGYTF. The chain links TRBV19 to TRBJ1-2; the D is unclear. V was cut by 3 bases and J by 2 bases, with 10 bases left in between. The CDR3 loop spans 14 amino acids. The germline gives CDR1 LNHDA, CDR2 SQIVND (reference sequence). Supplemented by reference TRBV19 and TRBJ1-2, the full variable domain reads DGGITQSPKYLFRKEGQNVTLSCEQNLNHDAMYWYRQDPGQGLRLIYYSQIVNDFQKGDIAEGYSVSREKKESFPLTVTSAQKNPTAFYLCASSMVGPNYGYTFGSGTRLTVV.

The chain joins TRBV6-8 to TRBJ1-4; D might be TRBD1 (6 bases). This CDR3 has 14 residues. V was trimmed by 6 bases and J by 3 bases, leaving 11 bases between them. CDR1 and CDR2 (germline): MNHGY, SAAAGT. The CDR3 DNA follows: TGTGCCAGCAGGAGAGGACAGTCTAATGAAAAACTGTTTTTT. It yields the protein CASRRGQSNEKLFF.

The sample holds a few counts of this clone. CDR3 protein: CASSLESRPRDEQFF. The CDR3, as DNA: TGTGCCAGCAGCTTAGAGTCCAGGCCTCGAGATGAGCAGTTCTTC. The chain has TRBV7-1 and TRBJ2-1; D is unclear. TRBV7-1 is known as an ORF, though its function is uncertain. Between the trimmed V and J ends, which lost 4 bases and 8 bases, there was a span of 18 bases. This CDR3 has 15 amino acids.

The chain couples TRBV23-1 to TRBJ1-6; 7 bases are shared with TRBD1. TRBV23-1 is designated an ORF whose function remains uncertain. The V and J ends lost 6 bases and 6 bases, in that order; junction bases with no gene match: 8. This CDR3 has 15 amino acids. The CDR3 here is CASSQERTGNSPLHF. CDR3 nucleotide sequence: TGCGCCAGCAGCCAAGAGAGGACAGGTAATTCACCCCTCCACTTT.

The genes are TRBV6-1 and TRBJ1-5; 7 positions match TRBD1. Trimming took 0 bases from V and 4 from J; bases not matched to a gene: 12. Germline V gives CDR1 MNHNS, CDR2 SASEGT. The CDR3 length is 18 residues. CDR3 DNA: TGTGCCAGCAGTGAAGCCCGACAGGGATTTAACCAGAATCAGCCCCAGCATTTT. Its translation: CASSEARQGFNQNQPQHF.

V and J are TRBV11-3 and TRBJ1-5, with a weak D call TRBD1 (6 bases). Germline assignment: CDR1 SGHNT and CDR2 YENEEA. V was clipped by 6 bases and J by 7 bases, with 16 bases between them. CDR3 length: 14 amino acids. CDR3 coding DNA: TGTGCCAGCAGTTTACAAACAGGGCAACAGCCCCAGCATTTT. Amino acid sequence: CASSLQTGQQPQHF.

This chain links TRBV11-3 with TRBJ2-3, with D tentatively TRBD2 (5 bases). This CDR3 has 14 amino acids. V lost 5 bases to trimming and J lost 4 bases, with 13 bases between them. Germline V gives CDR1 SGHNT, CDR2 YENEEA. The CDR3 nucleotides are TGTGCCAGCAGCCCCCCTAGCCTCCCAGATACGCAGTATTTT. As protein: CASSPPSLPDTQYF.

The chain uses TRBV5-1 and TRBJ2-7, with 8 positions matching TRBD1. The germline gives CDR1 SGHRS, CDR2 YFSETQ. With V trimmed by 2 bases and J by 6 bases, 7 bases remained unmatched. This CDR3 region has 14 residues. The CDR3 sequence: CASSFPGQGVEQYF. CDR3 nucleotides: TGCGCCAGCAGCTTCCCCGGACAGGGTGTCGAGCAGTACTTC.

This clone is a singleton in its sample. The V and J genes are TRBV19 and TRBJ2-1; 7 nucleotides match TRBD2. J lost 8 bases, V lost 5 bases, and 6 bases had no gene match. Per germline, CDR1 LNHDA and CDR2 SQIVND (reference sequence). This CDR3 spans 13 amino acids. For the CDR3, the DNA is TGTGCCAGTAGTCTCCGGACTAGTGATGAGCAGTTCTTC. This translates into CASSLRTSDEQFF.

This rearrangement joins TRBV6-8 to TRBJ1-3, with a tentative D call TRBD1 (5 bases). V lost 6 bases and J 0 bases, leaving 12 bases between the germline ends. Germline CDR1 reads MNHGY; CDR2 reads SAAAGT. The CDR3 covers 15 residues. The CDR3, as DNA: TGTGCCAGCAGAACTTCAGGGTTCTCTGGAAACACCATATATTTT. Translated, it gives CASRTSGFSGNTIYF.

The rearrangement joins TRBV18 to TRBJ2-7; 8 nucleotides align to TRBD2. The CDR3 sequence is 14 residues long. J gave up 2 bases and V 6 bases, and 6 bases lay outside the gene matches. Germline V gives CDR1 KGHSH, CDR2 LQKENI. The CDR3 DNA reads as TGTGCCAGCTCCGGGAGCGGGAGACCCTACGAGCAGTACTTC. The encoded protein is CASSGSGRPYEQYF.

CDR3 amino acids: CASSFGAPGEKLFF. The DNA for the CDR3 is TGCGCCAGCAGCTTTGGGGCTCCGGGTGAAAAACTGTTTTTT. The chain uses TRBV23-1 and TRBJ1-4; a possible D gene is TRBD1 (5 bases). TRBV23-1 is placed among ORFs of uncertain function. This CDR3 region has 14 residues. V was pared by 6 bases and J by 7 bases, with 15 bases between.

The V and J genes are TRBV18 and TRBJ1-6, with D maybe TRBD1 (5 bases). V was shortened by 1 base and J by 5 bases, with 15 bases between the two germline ends. Germline loops: CDR1 KGHSH, CDR2 LQKENI. The CDR3 is 17 residues long. The CDR3 spells CASSPQNARVDNSPLHF. The CDR3, as DNA: TGTGCCAGCTCACCACAGAACGCCAGGGTCGATAATTCACCCCTCCACTTT.

By share, this clone ranks as medium-sized. This rearrangement joins TRBV14 to TRBJ2-2, with unresolved D. V lost 4 bases and J lost 5, with 11 bases in between. CDR1 and CDR2 (germline): SGHDN, FVKESK. The CDR3 contains 14 residues. This CDR3 reads CASSLTSTTGELFF. The CDR3, as DNA: TGTGCCAGCAGCCTAACGTCGACGACCGGGGAGCTGTTTTTT.

This clone has a handful of counts. V and J are TRBV15 and TRBJ2-2; D call uncertain. Between the trimmed V and J ends, which lost 0 bases and 6 bases, there was a span of 14 bases. Germline CDR1 and CDR2: LNHNV and YYDKDF (reference sequence). The CDR3 consists of 16 residues. The chain's CDR3 is CATSRDSSAWAGELFF. In DNA form, the CDR3 reads TGTGCCACCAGCAGAGACTCCTCTGCGTGGGCCGGGGAGCTGTTTTTT.

This clone was found a few times. This rearrangement joins TRBV11-3 to TRBJ2-3; 7 bases are shared with TRBD1. The germline V gene encodes CDR1 SGHNT and CDR2 YENEEA. The CDR3 is 15 residues long. V lost 5 bases, J lost 0 bases, and 5 bases stayed unmatched. The CDR3 DNA sequence: TGTGCCAGCAGCCCCGGGACAGCTAGCACAGATACGCAGTATTTT. It yields the protein CASSPGTASTDTQYF.

J is TRBJ1-1 and V is TRBV10-1; D ambiguous. This CDR3 spans 14 amino acids. From germline, CDR1 is WNHNN and CDR2 SYGVQD (reference sequence). The V gene lost 5 bases and the J gene lost 4 bases, with 14 bases spanning the gap. This CDR3 reads CASSHGPRSTEAFF. The CDR3 DNA reads as TGCGCCAGCAGTCACGGACCGAGGAGCACTGAAGCTTTCTTT.

A few counts support this clone. This chain links TRBV11-3 with TRBJ2-7; the match to TRBD1 covers 9 bases. This CDR3 is built from 16 residues. Unmatched junction bases numbered 11, after V lost 5 bases and J lost 3 bases. The germline V gene has CDR1 SGHNT and CDR2 YENEEA. As DNA, the CDR3 is TGTGCCAGCAGCCTAGGACAGGGGCTCGGATTCTACGAGCAGTACTTC. Residues: CASSLGQGLGFYEQYF.

This clone was detected a few times. The chain joins TRBV7-1 to TRBJ1-3; D not resolved. TRBV7-1 is an ORF, with its function uncertain. The CDR3 has 14 amino acids. Trimming left V 4 bases short and J 5 bases short, with 12 bases between. The CDR3 loop is CASSLDGIRNTIYF. In DNA, the CDR3 is TGTGCCAGCAGCTTAGATGGAATCCGAAACACCATATATTTT.

This clone turned up a few times. The gene calls are TRBV12-2 and TRBJ2-2; the D segment call TRBD2 is taken from the table without a DNA check. TRBV12-2 is listed as a pseudogene. This CDR3 comprises 15 residues. The CDR3 is CAFSERGANTGELFF. CDR3 DNA sequence: TGTGCCTTCTCGGAGCGGGGAGCGAACACCGGGGAGCTGTTTTTT.

V and J are TRBV10-1 and TRBJ2-1; TRBD2 is a possible D gene (6 bases). The CDR3 spans 13 residues. CDR1 is WNHNN and CDR2 is SYGVQD in the germline V gene (reference sequence). Trimming took off 8 bases at V and 5 bases at J, with 13 bases between the two ends. In DNA form, the CDR3 reads TGCGCCAGCGGGAAAGGGAGGCACAATGAGCAGTTCTTC. Translation gives CASGKGRHNEQFF.